One sample yielded the 7 T cell receptor beta chains listed below, sequenced in a study of blood T cell repertoires in COVID-19. Repertoires were generated with immunoSEQ multiplex PCR, while TCRdb's copy carries only in-frame clones and drops some. The data show just over 150,000 clones, 75% to 90% seen once. The sequenced sample was peripheral blood. These receptors came from a human donor with acute or convalescent COVID-19. The donor label of this sample is uncertain.

V gene TRBV29-1 combines with J gene TRBJ2-3; 16 bases are a match to TRBD2. CDR1 is SQVTM and CDR2 is ANQGSEA in the germline V gene. Losses at the gene ends were 6 bases for V and 2 bases for J; bases not matched to a gene: 14. The CDR3 consists of 19 residues. CDR3 in DNA: TGCAGCGTCCCCAAACACCCGGGACTAGCGGGGGGGGTCACAGATACGCAGTATTTT. This codes for CSVPKHPGLAGGVTDTQYF.

V is TRBV4-2 and J is TRBJ2-7; 13 positions match TRBD2. With V trimmed by 6 bases and J by 7 bases, 9 bases remained unmatched. The CDR3 length is 15 residues. The V gene's germline CDR1 is LGHNA and CDR2 YNFKEQ. CDR3 amino acids: CASSLTSGGAGEQYF. CDR3 nucleotides: TGTGCCAGCAGTCTTACTAGCGGGGGGGCGGGAGAGCAGTACTTC.

As DNA, the CDR3 is TGTGCCAGTAGTATCAACAGGGGGCTAAATTCACCCCTCCACTTT. It translates to CASSINRGLNSPLHF. V gene TRBV19 combines with J gene TRBJ1-6; 9 bases line up with TRBD1. V gave up 3 bases and J gave up 7 bases; unmatched junction bases: 4. The CDR3 length is 15 residues. The germline V gene has CDR1 LNHDA and CDR2 SQIVND (reference sequence). The complete variable domain, with remaining parts taken from reference TRBV19 and TRBJ1-6, reads DGGITQSPKYLFRKEGQNVTLSCEQNLNHDAMYWYRQDPGQGLRLIYYSQIVNDFQKGDIAEGYSVSREKKESFPLTVTSAQKNPTAFYLCASSINRGLNSPLHFGNGTRLTVT.

The CDR3 bases are TGTGCCAGCAGCGTAGCTGATGGGCTCCGGAACACTGAAGCTTTCTTT. Encoded protein: CASSVADGLRNTEAFF. The rearrangement uses TRBV9 and TRBJ1-1; D gene ambiguous. This CDR3 has 16 amino acids. The V end lost 0 bases, the J end lost 1 base, and 13 bases lay between the germline ends. Germline V gene lookup returns CDR1 SGDLS and CDR2 YYNGEE.

The chain carries TRBV11-2 and TRBJ2-3; D possibly corresponds to TRBD2 (7 bases). Deletions cut 1 base from V and 4 bases from J, with 15 bases between. CDR3 length: 16 residues. CDR1 SGHAT and CDR2 FQNNGV come from the germline V gene. The CDR3 reads CASSLGFGGQADTQYF. CDR3 coding DNA: TGTGCCAGCAGCTTAGGGTTCGGGGGGCAGGCAGATACGCAGTATTTT.

This clone has only one observation. The rearrangement links TRBV14 to TRBJ1-2; no definite D call. Germline loops: CDR1 SGHDN, CDR2 FVKESK. The CDR3 is 15 residues long. Trimming cost V 0 bases and J 7 bases, with 15 bases left between them. CDR3 bases: TGTGCCAGCAGCCAAGATATGCGGGGTACGGGTGGCTACACCTTC. Protein product: CASSQDMRGTGGYTF.

CDR3 in amino acids: CASRKNTLAQSDEQFF. The CDR3 DNA sequence: TGTGCCAGCAGAAAAAACACTCTAGCGCAGTCTGATGAGCAGTTCTTC. This sequence joins TRBV27 and TRBJ2-1, with a tentative D call TRBD2 (6 bases). Trimming shortened V by 6 bases and J by 8 bases, and 23 bases separated the two germline ends. CDR3 length: 16 residues. The germline V gene encodes CDR1 MNHEY and CDR2 SMNVEV (reference sequence).